This T cell receptor beta chain originates from a study of circulating and synovial CD4+ cells in juvenile arthritis. Broader study findings: These blood cells shared more CDR3 sequences with synovium than bulk blood. Shared-clonotype fractions with synovium likely underestimate full repertoire overlap.

The assay was immunoSEQ multiplex PCR, and TCRdb's table has in-frame clones only and misses some. The sample carries 30,000 or so clones, about 96% recorded once. About this clone itself: Its specificity is not known.

This TCR came from a human donor with juvenile idiopathic arthritis. Sample: CD4+ T cells from blood.

This chain's CDR3 is CASSLYETASYEQYF. CDR3 in DNA: TGTGCCAGCAGTCTATACGAGACAGCCTCCTACGAGCAGTACTTC. This chain uses TRBV9 with TRBJ2-7, with D possibly being TRBD1 (5 bases). This CDR3 spans 15 amino acids. V lost 5 bases, J lost 0 bases, and 15 bases lay in between. Germline lookup yields CDR1 SGDLS and CDR2 YYNGEE.